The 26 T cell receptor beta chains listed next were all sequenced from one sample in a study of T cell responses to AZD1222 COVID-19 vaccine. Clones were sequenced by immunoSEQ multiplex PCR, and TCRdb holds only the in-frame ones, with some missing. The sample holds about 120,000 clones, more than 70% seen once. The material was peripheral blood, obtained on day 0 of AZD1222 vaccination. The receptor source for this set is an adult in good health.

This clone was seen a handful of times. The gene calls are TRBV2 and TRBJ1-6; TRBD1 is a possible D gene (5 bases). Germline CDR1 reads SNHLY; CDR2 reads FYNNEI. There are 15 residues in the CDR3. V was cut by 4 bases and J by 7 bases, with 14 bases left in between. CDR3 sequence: CASSVVGTGNSPLHF. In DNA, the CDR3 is TGTGCCAGCAGTGTGGTCGGGACGGGGAATTCACCCCTCCACTTT. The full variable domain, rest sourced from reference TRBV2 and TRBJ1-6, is EPEVTQTPSHQVTQMGQEVILRCVPISNHLYFYWYRQILGQKVEFLVSFYNNEISEKSEIFDDQFSVERPDGSNFTLKIRSTKLEDSAMYFCASSVVGTGNSPLHFGNGTRLTVT.

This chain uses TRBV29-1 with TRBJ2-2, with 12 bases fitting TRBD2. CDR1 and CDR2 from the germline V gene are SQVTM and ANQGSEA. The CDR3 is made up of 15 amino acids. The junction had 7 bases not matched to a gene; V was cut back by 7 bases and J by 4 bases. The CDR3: CSASTSGGITGELFF. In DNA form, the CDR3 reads TGCAGCGCTTCAACTAGCGGGGGGATCACCGGGGAGCTGTTTTTT.

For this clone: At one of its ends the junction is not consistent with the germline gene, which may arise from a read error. The CDR3 loop is CASTKQEGPLVF. Written as DNA, the CDR3 is TGCGCCAGCACCAAACAAGAAGGGCCCTTAGTCTTC. The chain employs TRBV5-1 and TRBJ1-2; D is uncertain. The germline V gene encodes CDR1 SGHRS and CDR2 YFSETQ. This CDR3 region has 12 residues.

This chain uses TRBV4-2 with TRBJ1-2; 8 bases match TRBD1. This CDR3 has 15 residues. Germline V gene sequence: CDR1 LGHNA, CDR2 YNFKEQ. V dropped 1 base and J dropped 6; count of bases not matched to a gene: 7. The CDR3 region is CASSQAPGGVDGYTF. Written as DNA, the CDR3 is TGTGCCAGCAGCCAAGCACCAGGGGGCGTCGATGGCTACACCTTC.

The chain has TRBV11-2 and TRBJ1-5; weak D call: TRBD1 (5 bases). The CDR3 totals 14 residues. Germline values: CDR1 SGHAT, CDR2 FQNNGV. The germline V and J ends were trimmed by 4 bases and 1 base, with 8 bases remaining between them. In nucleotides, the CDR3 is TGTGCCAGCAGCTGGGGACCCAGCAATCAGCCCCAGCATTTT. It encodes CASSWGPSNQPQHF.

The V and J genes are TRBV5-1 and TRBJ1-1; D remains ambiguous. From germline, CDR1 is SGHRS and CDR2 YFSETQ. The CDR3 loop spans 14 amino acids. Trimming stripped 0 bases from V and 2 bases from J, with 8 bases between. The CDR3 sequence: CASSLGRFNTEAFF. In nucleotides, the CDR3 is TGCGCCAGCAGCTTGGGCAGATTCAACACTGAAGCTTTCTTT.

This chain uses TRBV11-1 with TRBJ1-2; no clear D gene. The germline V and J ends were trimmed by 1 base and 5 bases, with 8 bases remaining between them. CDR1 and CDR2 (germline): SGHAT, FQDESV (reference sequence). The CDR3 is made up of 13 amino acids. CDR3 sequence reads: CASSLDLRYGYTF. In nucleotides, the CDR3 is TGTGCCAGCAGCTTAGACCTTAGGTATGGCTACACCTTC. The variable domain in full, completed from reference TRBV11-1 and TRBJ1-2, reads EAEVAQSPRYKITEKSQAVAFWCDPISGHATLYWYRQILGQGPELLVQFQDESVVDDSQLPKDRFSAERLKGVDSTLKIQPAELGDSAMYLCASSLDLRYGYTFGSGTRLTVV.

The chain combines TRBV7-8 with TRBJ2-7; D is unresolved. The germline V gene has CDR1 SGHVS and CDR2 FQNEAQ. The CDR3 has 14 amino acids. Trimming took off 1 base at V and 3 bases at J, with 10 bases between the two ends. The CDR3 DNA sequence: TGTGCCAGCAGCTTAGTGTACAGAAACTACGAGCAGTACTTC. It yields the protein CASSLVYRNYEQYF.

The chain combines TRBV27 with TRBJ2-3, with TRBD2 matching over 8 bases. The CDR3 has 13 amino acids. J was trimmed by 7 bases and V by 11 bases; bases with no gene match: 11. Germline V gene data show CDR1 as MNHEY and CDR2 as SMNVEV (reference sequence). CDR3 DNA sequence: TGTGCCGGACCGGGGGGGTTGGGAAATACGCAGTATTTT. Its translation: CAGPGGLGNTQYF.

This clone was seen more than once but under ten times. This chain's CDR3 is CASSSLGPSNTEAFF. CDR3 DNA sequence: TGCGCCAGCAGCTCCCTCGGACCTTCTAACACTGAAGCTTTCTTT. The chain joins TRBV5-1 to TRBJ1-1; no reliable D call. V lost 3 bases and J lost 2, with 14 bases in between. CDR1 and CDR2 (germline): SGHRS, YFSETQ. CDR3 length: 15 residues.

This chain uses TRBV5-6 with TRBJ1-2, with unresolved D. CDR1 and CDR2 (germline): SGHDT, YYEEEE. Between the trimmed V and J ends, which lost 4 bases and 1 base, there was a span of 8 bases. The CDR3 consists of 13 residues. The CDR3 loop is CASSARGNYGYTF. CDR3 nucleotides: TGTGCCAGCAGCGCCCGCGGTAACTATGGCTACACCTTC.

The CDR3 reads CASSPDSNTGELFF. In DNA form, the CDR3 reads TGTGCCAGCAGCCCCGACAGCAACACCGGGGAGCTGTTTTTT. The chain carries TRBV7-3 and TRBJ2-2; possibly TRBD1 for D (5 bases). There are 14 residues in the CDR3. CDR1 SGHTA and CDR2 FQGTGA come from the germline V gene. The germline V and J ends were trimmed by 5 bases and 2 bases, with 9 bases remaining between them.

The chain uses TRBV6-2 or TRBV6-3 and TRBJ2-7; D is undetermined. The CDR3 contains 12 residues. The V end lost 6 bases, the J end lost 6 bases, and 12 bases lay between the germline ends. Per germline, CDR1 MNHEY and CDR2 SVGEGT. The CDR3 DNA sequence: TGTGCCAGCAGCCCACAGTGGGGCGAGCAGTACTTC. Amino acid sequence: CASSPQWGEQYF.

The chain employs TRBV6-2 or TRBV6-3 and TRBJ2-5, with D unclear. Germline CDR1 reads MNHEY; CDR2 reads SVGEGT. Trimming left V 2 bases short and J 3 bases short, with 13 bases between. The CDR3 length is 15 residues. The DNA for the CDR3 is TGTGCCAGCAGTTACGACTCCTCAGGCAAAGAGACCCAGTACTTC. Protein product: CASSYDSSGKETQYF.

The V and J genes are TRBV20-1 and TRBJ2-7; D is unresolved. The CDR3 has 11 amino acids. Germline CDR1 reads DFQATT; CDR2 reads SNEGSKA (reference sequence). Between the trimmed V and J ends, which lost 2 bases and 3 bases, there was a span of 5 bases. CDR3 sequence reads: CSARSNYEQYF. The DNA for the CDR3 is TGCAGTGCTAGATCGAACTACGAGCAGTACTTC.

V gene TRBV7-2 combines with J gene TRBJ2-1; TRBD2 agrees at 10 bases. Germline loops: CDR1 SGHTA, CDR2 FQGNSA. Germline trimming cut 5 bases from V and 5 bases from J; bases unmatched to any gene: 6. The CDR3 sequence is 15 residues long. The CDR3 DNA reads TGTGCCAGCAGCCCTCGGACTAGCGGAAACAATGAGCAGTTCTTC. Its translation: CASSPRTSGNNEQFF.

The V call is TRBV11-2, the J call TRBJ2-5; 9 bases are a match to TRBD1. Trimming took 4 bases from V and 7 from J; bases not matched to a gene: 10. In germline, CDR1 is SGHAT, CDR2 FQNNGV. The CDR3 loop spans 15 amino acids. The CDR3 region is CASSYGTGPVGTQYF. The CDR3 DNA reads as TGTGCCAGCAGCTATGGGACAGGGCCTGTTGGGACCCAGTACTTC. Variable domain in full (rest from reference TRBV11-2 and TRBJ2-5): EAGVAQSPRYKIIEKRQSVAFWCNPISGHATLYWYQQILGQGPKLLIQFQNNGVVDDSQLPKDRFSAERLKGVDSTLKIQPAKLEDSAVYLCASSYGTGPVGTQYFGPGTRLLVL.

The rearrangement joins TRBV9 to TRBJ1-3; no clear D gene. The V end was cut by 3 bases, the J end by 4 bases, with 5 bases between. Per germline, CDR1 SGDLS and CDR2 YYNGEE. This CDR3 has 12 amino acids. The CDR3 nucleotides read TGTGCCAGCAGCGACCTGGGAAACACCATATATTTT. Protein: CASSDLGNTIYF.

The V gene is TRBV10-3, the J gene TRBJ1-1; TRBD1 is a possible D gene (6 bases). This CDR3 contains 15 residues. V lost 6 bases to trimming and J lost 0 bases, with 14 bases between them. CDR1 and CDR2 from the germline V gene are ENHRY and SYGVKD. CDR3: CAISASQGLNTEAFF. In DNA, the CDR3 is TGTGCCATCAGCGCATCACAGGGTTTGAACACTGAAGCTTTCTTT.

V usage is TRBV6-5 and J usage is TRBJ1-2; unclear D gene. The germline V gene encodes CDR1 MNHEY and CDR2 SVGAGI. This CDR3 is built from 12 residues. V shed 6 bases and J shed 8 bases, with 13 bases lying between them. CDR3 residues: CASSRAVGGYTF. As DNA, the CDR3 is TGTGCCAGCAGCCGTGCGGTAGGGGGCTACACCTTC.

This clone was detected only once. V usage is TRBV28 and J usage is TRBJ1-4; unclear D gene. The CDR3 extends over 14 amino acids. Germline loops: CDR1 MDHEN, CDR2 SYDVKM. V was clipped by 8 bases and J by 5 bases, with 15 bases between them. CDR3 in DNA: TGTGCCAGCGCCGGCAGGTTTGAAAATGAAAAACTGTTTTTT. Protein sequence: CASAGRFENEKLFF.

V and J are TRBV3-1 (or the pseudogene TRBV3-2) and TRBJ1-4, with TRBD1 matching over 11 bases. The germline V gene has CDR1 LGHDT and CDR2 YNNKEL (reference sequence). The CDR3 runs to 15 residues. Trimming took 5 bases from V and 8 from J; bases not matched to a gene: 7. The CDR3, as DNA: TGTGCCAGCAGCAAGCCGGGACAGGGGGAAGAAAAACTGTTTTTT. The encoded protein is CASSKPGQGEEKLFF.

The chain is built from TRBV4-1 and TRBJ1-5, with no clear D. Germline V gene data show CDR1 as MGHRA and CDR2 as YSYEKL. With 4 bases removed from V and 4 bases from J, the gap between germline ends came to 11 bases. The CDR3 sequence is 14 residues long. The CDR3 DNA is TGCGCCAGCAGCCCCAGAGTGGGGAATCAGCCCCAGCATTTT. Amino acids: CASSPRVGNQPQHF.

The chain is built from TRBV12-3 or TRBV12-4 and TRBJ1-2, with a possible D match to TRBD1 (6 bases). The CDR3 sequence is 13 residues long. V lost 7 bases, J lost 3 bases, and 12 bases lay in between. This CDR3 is CASNDRKDYGYTF. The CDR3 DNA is TGTGCCAGCAATGACAGGAAAGACTATGGCTACACCTTC.

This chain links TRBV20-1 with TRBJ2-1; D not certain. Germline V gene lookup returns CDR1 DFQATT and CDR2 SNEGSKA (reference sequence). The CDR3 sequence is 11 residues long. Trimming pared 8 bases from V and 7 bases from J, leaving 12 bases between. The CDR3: CSTFRSNEQFF. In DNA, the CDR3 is TGCAGTACGTTCCGTAGTAATGAGCAGTTCTTC.

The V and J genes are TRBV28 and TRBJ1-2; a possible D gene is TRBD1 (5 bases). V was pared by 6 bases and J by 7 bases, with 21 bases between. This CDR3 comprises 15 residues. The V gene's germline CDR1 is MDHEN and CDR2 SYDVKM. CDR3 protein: CASSSGDARLSGYTF. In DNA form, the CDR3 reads TGTGCCAGCAGCTCTGGGGACGCCAGGCTCTCTGGCTACACCTTC.